Listed below are T cell receptor beta chains from one sample, sequenced in a study of blood T cell repertoires in COVID-19. Using immunoSEQ multiplex PCR, the repertoire was profiled, and TCRdb retains in-frame clones only, with some absent. Among more than 95,000 clones, approximately 81% were seen once, and the ten largest hold 3.5% to 5%. Sequencing used peripheral blood. These receptors originate from a man between 60 and 75 years old with acute or convalescent COVID-19. Each CDR3 is given with its conserved first and last residue.

V	J	CDR3
TRBV15	TRBJ1-4	CATSRQGSNEKLFF
TRBV5-1	TRBJ2-5	CASSLEGHLQETQYF
TRBV5-1	TRBJ2-1	CASKGLDEQFF
TRBV6-5	TRBJ2-7	CASSLDFPSYEQYF
TRBV6-5	TRBJ2-3	CASMRAGRTDTQYF
TRBV28	TRBJ1-5	CASSLGQGYQPQHF
TRBV7-7	TRBJ2-5	CASSLAGGQGETQYF
TRBV30	TRBJ2-3	CAWSRGTSDTQYF
TRBV19	TRBJ2-1	CASSATRAGVGYNEQFF
TRBV7-9	TRBJ1-5	CASSNLKDRGGNQPQHF
TRBV6-5	TRBJ1-3	CASSLDGSSGNTIYF
TRBV11-2	TRBJ2-1	CASSFGDISYNEQFF
TRBV2	TRBJ2-2	CASSDRDRAYTGELFF
TRBV2	TRBJ1-2	CASSGLQGAGYTF
TRBV18	TRBJ2-2	CASSPLTSRNTGELFF
TRBV5-1	TRBJ2-1	CASSLQAGGPLSYNEQFF
TRBV4-1	TRBJ1-2	CASSRPFRDSPYGYTF
TRBV2	TRBJ1-1	CASSRAGFRTEAFF
TRBV24-1	TRBJ2-1	CATSDSGGWFNEQFF
TRBV19	TRBJ1-2	CASSMEGGRNYGYTF
TRBV5-1	TRBJ1-1	CASSLGTGETEAFF
TRBV6-1	TRBJ2-1	CASSEDRSSYNEQFF
TRBV27	TRBJ2-5	CASSLLAGSVETQYF
TRBV23-1	TRBJ1-2	CASSQYDGPRGPIGYTF
TRBV10-1	TRBJ2-1	CASSESSTGGPSYEQFF
TRBV10-1	TRBJ2-7	CASSESRGEQYF
TRBV7-2	TRBJ2-1	CASSLQTSGSREQFF
TRBV5-1	TRBJ2-5	CASSYWTGEETQYF
TRBV5-5	TRBJ1-5	CASSSGQGNQPQHF
TRBV12-3/TRBV12-4	TRBJ1-2	CASSWSYGYTF
TRBV18	TRBJ1-5	CASSRQGTQPQHF
TRBV7-3	TRBJ1-1	CASSLRGFTEAFF
TRBV5-4	TRBJ1-1	CASSPPGDRMNTEAFF
TRBV2	TRBJ1-1	CASTPFGEGNTEAFF
TRBV18	TRBJ1-1	CASSPPGGTVIAFF
TRBV14	TRBJ2-2	CASSRARSTGELFF
TRBV11-2	TRBJ2-2	CASSLDTAARRTGELFF
TRBV19	TRBJ2-7	CASKSSGPGTAAEQYF
TRBV6-5	TRBJ2-2	CASSYSGADGELFF
TRBV3-1/TRBV3-2	TRBJ1-1	CASSPGGRTEAFF
TRBV6-5	TRBJ2-1	CASRTSGSWNEQFF
TRBV5-1	TRBJ1-1	CASSLDAGRTEAFF
TRBV9	TRBJ1-6	CASSPGGSSYNSPLHF
TRBV24-1	TRBJ2-1	CATSAMDRSYNEQFF
TRBV5-6	TRBJ2-5	CASSLDRSGETQYF
TRBV5-5	TRBJ2-3	CASSRAGADTQYF
TRBV6-2/TRBV6-3	TRBJ1-1	CASSSTYDRVTEAFF
TRBV19	TRBJ1-2	CASNGRDGYTF
TRBV5-6	TRBJ1-6	CASSNVRGSSPLHF
TRBV7-8	TRBJ2-5	CASSFGTSGSGETQYF
TRBV7-6	TRBJ2-1	CASSPTTSVSYNEQFF
TRBV30	TRBJ1-6	CAWSAYSPLHF
TRBV20-1	TRBJ1-1	CSASTQGDTEAFF